The 28 T cell receptor beta chains presented below share a single source sample, sequenced in a study of beta chain features in type 1 diabetes. Every isolated RNA sample was fully reverse transcribed, so sequencing captured expressed TCRB transcripts. Libraries were prepared by immunoSEQ multiplex PCR; TCRdb keeps only in-frame clonotypes and omits some of them. The data hold a few hundred thousand clones, with roughly 30% observed a single time. The source material was naive CD4+ T cells from blood. These receptors originate from a young man in good health.

The chain recombines TRBV4-3 with TRBJ2-3; D not certain. Germline V gives CDR1 LGHNA, CDR2 YSLEER. The CDR3 runs to 13 residues. Trimming removed 0 bases at V and 4 bases at J, with 5 bases between. The CDR3 here is CASSQESSDTQYF. CDR3 DNA: TGCGCCAGCAGCCAAGAAAGTTCAGATACGCAGTATTTT.

This chain connects TRBV10-3 to TRBJ2-3; 8 bases agree with TRBD1. V lost 2 bases and J lost 3; bases outside the gene matches: 10. The V gene's germline CDR1 is ENHRY and CDR2 SYGVKD. CDR3 length: 17 residues. The chain's CDR3 is CAISEGARQGWTDTQYF. The CDR3 DNA is TGTGCCATCAGTGAGGGGGCGAGACAGGGGTGGACAGATACGCAGTATTTT.

This clone was seen a handful of times. The same CDR3 is also encoded by other DNA sequences in this sample. The chain is built from TRBV9 and TRBJ2-3; D ambiguous. This CDR3 spans 14 amino acids. V was cut by 0 bases and J by 0 bases, with 5 bases left in between. The germline CDR1 and CDR2 sequences are SGDLS and YYNGEE. CDR3 DNA: TGTGCCAGCAGCGTAGCGGTTAGCACAGATACGCAGTATTTT. Protein: CASSVAVSTDTQYF.

CDR3 sequence: CASSLRRDGAGELFF. The CDR3 DNA reads as TGTGCCAGCAGCTTGAGGCGTGATGGCGCCGGGGAGCTGTTTTTT. The gene calls are TRBV5-4 and TRBJ2-2; no definite D call. Germline V gene lookup returns CDR1 SGHNT and CDR2 YYREEE (reference sequence). V was shortened by 1 base and J by 6 bases, with 13 bases between the two germline ends. The CDR3 length is 15 residues.

The V call is TRBV9, the J call TRBJ1-2; no clear D. Looked up from germline, CDR1 is SGDLS and CDR2 is YYNGEE. V lost 1 base to trimming and J lost 8 bases, with 15 bases between them. The CDR3 covers 14 residues. In nucleotides, the CDR3 is TGTGCCAGCAGCGTACTGACAACCTCCTGGGGCTACACCTTC. Protein product: CASSVLTTSWGYTF.

Comment on this clone: Sequence at one end of the junction differs from germline and may be a read error. The chain uses TRBV7-9 and TRBJ2-7; D is undetermined. The CDR3 totals 11 residues. Germline CDR1 SEHNR, CDR2 FQNEAQ (reference sequence). The CDR3 nucleotides read TGTGCCAGCAGCTTGAAGTACGAGCAGTGCTTC. This encodes CASSLKYEQCF.

Remarks on this clone: A much larger clone differs by one base, so this may be a read error. The CDR3 protein is CASSISSGANVLTF. The CDR3 DNA sequence: TGTGCCAGCAGCATCAGCTCTGGGGCCAACGTCCTGACTTTC. V gene TRBV5-4 combines with J gene TRBJ2-6; D not resolved. V was cut by 4 bases and J by 0 bases, with 5 bases left in between. The CDR3 totals 14 residues. CDR1 is SGHNT, CDR2 YYREEE, per germline (reference sequence).

This sequence joins TRBV10-3 and TRBJ2-6; D is unresolved. CDR3 length: 17 residues. V shed 2 bases and J shed 0 bases, with 11 bases lying between them. Germline CDR1 reads ENHRY; CDR2 reads SYGVKD. The CDR3 loop is CAISEGQLISGANVLTF. The CDR3 nucleotides are TGTGCCATCAGTGAGGGCCAGTTAATCTCTGGGGCCAACGTCCTGACTTTC.

This clone was found a few times. The chain couples TRBV7-9 to TRBJ2-1; TRBD2 is a possible D gene (6 bases). Between the trimmed V and J ends, which lost 5 bases and 6 bases, there was a span of 23 bases. Germline assignment: CDR1 SEHNR and CDR2 FQNEAQ (reference sequence). The CDR3 has 17 amino acids. CDR3 sequence (DNA): TGTGCCAGCAGCCCATGGGGGGTTGGAGCGGGTCCCAATGAGCAGTTCTTC. It codes for CASSPWGVGAGPNEQFF.

This clone was seen more than once but under ten times. The rearrangement joins TRBV29-1 to TRBJ1-1; D is possibly TRBD1 (5 bases). Trimming removed 7 bases from V and 7 bases from J, with 16 bases in between. Germline V gene sequence: CDR1 SQVTM, CDR2 ANQGSEA. CDR3 length equals 12 residues. CDR3 bases: TGCAGCGCCTGGGACCCCGACCTTGAAGCTTTCTTT. Translating it yields CSAWDPDLEAFF.

About this clone: This same CDR3 is encoded by further DNA sequences in the sample. The chain links TRBV7-9 to TRBJ2-1; 14 positions agree with TRBD2. The CDR3 covers 14 residues. The germline CDR1 and CDR2 sequences are SEHNR and FQNEAQ (reference sequence). With V trimmed by 6 bases and J by 10 bases, 5 bases remained unmatched. CDR3 sequence (DNA): TGTGCCAGCAGTCGACTAGCGGGAGGGGACGAGCAGTTCTTC. Its translation is CASSRLAGGDEQFF. Full variable domain (remainder filled in from reference TRBV7-9 and TRBJ2-1): DTGVSQNPRHKITKRGQNVTFRCDPISEHNRLYWYRQTLGQGPEFLTYFQNEAQLEKSRLLSDRFSAERPKGSFSTLEIQRTEQGDSAMYLCASSRLAGGDEQFFGPGTRLTVL.

The chain carries TRBV10-3 and TRBJ2-2; D perhaps matches TRBD2 (6 bases). V lost 0 bases to trimming and J lost 3 bases, with 8 bases between them. Germline loops: CDR1 ENHRY, CDR2 SYGVKD. The CDR3 extends over 15 amino acids. In DNA, the CDR3 is TGTGCCATCAGTGAGTCTGGGACTTACACCGGGGAGCTGTTTTTT. Protein sequence: CAISESGTYTGELFF.

This rearrangement joins TRBV27 to TRBJ2-5, with unresolved D. The V and J ends lost 6 bases and 0 bases respectively, with 5 bases between them. This CDR3 spans 12 amino acids. Germline-derived CDR1 and CDR2 are MNHEY and SMNVEV (reference sequence). The CDR3 spells CASSLHQETQYF. The CDR3 DNA is TGTGCCAGCAGCCTACACCAAGAGACCCAGTACTTC.

The chain employs TRBV28 and TRBJ2-7; 11 nucleotides agree with TRBD2. This CDR3 comprises 15 residues. Losses at the gene ends were 5 bases for V and 5 bases for J; bases not matched to a gene: 8. Germline V gives CDR1 MDHEN, CDR2 SYDVKM. The CDR3 sequence is CASSPPLAGGHEQYF. The CDR3 DNA sequence: TGTGCCAGCAGTCCTCCCCTAGCGGGAGGCCACGAGCAGTACTTC.

This clone has just a few counts. The chain recombines TRBV30 with TRBJ1-2; 9 bases agree with TRBD1. CDR3 length: 14 residues. V was clipped by 5 bases and J by 8 bases; unmatched bases: 12. In germline, CDR1 is GTSNPN, CDR2 SVGIG (reference sequence). CDR3 bases: TGTGCCTGGGAAATGGACAGGGGATCGAGGGGCTACACCTTC. Its translation: CAWEMDRGSRGYTF.

This clone was recorded a few times. This sequence joins TRBV4-1 and TRBJ2-1, with D hard to call. V was shortened by 0 bases and J by 14 bases, with 14 bases between the two germline ends. The CDR3 covers 13 residues. The germline V gene has CDR1 MGHRA and CDR2 YSYEKL. CDR3 sequence reads: CASSQEHSRDKFF. In DNA, the CDR3 is TGCGCCAGCAGCCAAGAGCATTCGAGAGATAAGTTCTTC.

The J gene is TRBJ2-1, the V gene TRBV10-3, with 7 bases aligning to TRBD2. The CDR3 consists of 15 residues. V was pared by 1 base and J by 1 base, with 1 base of the junction left unmatched. Germline V gene sequence: CDR1 ENHRY, CDR2 SYGVKD. The DNA for the CDR3 is TGTGCCATCAGTGAGTTGCGGGAGTCCTACAATGAGCAGTTCTTC. Translated, it gives CAISELRESYNEQFF.

This clone was counted only a few times. Mismatch with germline at one junction end may stem from a read error. CDR3 amino acids: CASSLANRGTDTQYF. CDR3 in DNA: TGTGCCAGCAGCTTAGCGAACAGGGGCACGGATACGCAGTATTTT. The rearrangement uses TRBV7-9 and TRBJ2-3, with TRBD1 identical over 7 bases. CDR1 is SEHNR and CDR2 is FQNEAQ in the germline V gene (reference sequence). This CDR3 is built from 15 residues.

Only a few counts were recorded for this clone. The chain recombines TRBV29-1 with TRBJ2-5; maybe TRBD2 (6 bases). The CDR3 is 12 amino acids. Germline V gives CDR1 SQVTM, CDR2 ANQGSEA. V dropped 7 bases and J dropped 5 bases, with 14 bases sitting between them. The CDR3 is CSGVGEEETQYF. In DNA form, the CDR3 reads TGCAGCGGTGTTGGGGAGGAGGAGACCCAGTACTTC.

The sample holds one count of this clone. The chain has TRBV5-1 and TRBJ2-2; D gene ambiguous. CDR3 size: 15 residues. Trimming pared 0 bases from V and 0 bases from J, leaving 6 bases between. Looked up from germline, CDR1 is SGHRS and CDR2 is YFSETQ. CDR3 sequence reads: CASSLAQANTGELFF. For the CDR3, the DNA is TGCGCCAGCAGCTTGGCTCAGGCGAACACCGGGGAGCTGTTTTTT.

The chain joins TRBV5-4 to TRBJ1-4, with D possibly being TRBD1 (6 bases). The CDR3 is 14 residues long. V was cut by 4 bases and J by 5 bases, with 12 bases left in between. CDR1 SGHNT and CDR2 YYREEE come from the germline V gene (reference sequence). In nucleotides, the CDR3 is TGTGCCAGCAGCCCCGGACAGCAAAATGAAAAACTGTTTTTT. Its translation is CASSPGQQNEKLFF.

This chain connects TRBV30 to TRBJ2-5, with a weak D call TRBD1 (7 bases). In germline, CDR1 is GTSNPN, CDR2 SVGIG (reference sequence). Trimming removed 3 bases from V and 5 bases from J, with 16 bases in between. The CDR3 is 14 amino acids. This chain's CDR3 is CAWSRQGGRETQYF. The CDR3 DNA is TGTGCCTGGAGCAGGCAGGGGGGCAGGGAGACCCAGTACTTC.

Only a few counts were recorded for this clone. The chain employs TRBV29-1 and TRBJ2-1; TRBD2 matches at 9 bases. Trimming cost V 4 bases and J 8 bases; bases outside gene matches: 6. The CDR3 totals 13 residues. Germline lookup yields CDR1 SQVTM and CDR2 ANQGSEA. The CDR3: CSVVKTSGDEQFF. As DNA, the CDR3 is TGCAGCGTTGTTAAGACTAGCGGTGATGAGCAGTTCTTC.

Note on this clone: This specimen includes other DNA sequences encoding the same CDR3. The V gene is TRBV5-1, the J gene TRBJ2-3, with TRBD2 as a possible D gene (5 bases). V was pared by 0 bases and J by 3 bases, with 8 bases between. This CDR3 spans 14 amino acids. Germline CDR1 and CDR2: SGHRS and YFSETQ. The CDR3 nucleotides read TGCGCCAGCAGCTTGGCGAGCGGAACAGATACGCAGTATTTT. Translation: CASSLASGTDTQYF.

This clone was seen repeatedly, ten times or more. The chain combines TRBV30 with TRBJ2-5; a possible D gene is TRBD2 (5 bases). Germline V CDR1 and CDR2: GTSNPN, SVGIG (reference sequence). V was clipped by 2 bases and J by 7 bases, with 14 bases between them. The CDR3 has 13 residues. The CDR3 nucleotides are TGTGCCTGGAGTCCCACGGGCAGCGGGACCCAGTACTTC. This encodes CAWSPTGSGTQYF. The full variable domain, rest sourced from reference TRBV30 and TRBJ2-5, is SQTIHQWPATLVQPVGSPLSLECTVEGTSNPNLYWYRQAAGRGLQLLFYSVGIGQISSEVPQNLSASRPQDRQFILSSKKLLLSDSGFYLCAWSPTGSGTQYFGPGTRLLVL.

This clone was detected a few times. The chain has TRBV4-2 and TRBJ2-3; 9 nucleotides agree with TRBD1. The CDR3 loop spans 16 amino acids. CDR1 and CDR2 (germline): LGHNA, YNFKEQ. With 2 bases clipped from V and 3 bases from J, the junction kept 6 bases outside the gene matches. The CDR3, as DNA: TGTGCCAGCAGCCAATACCGGGACAGGGTAACAGATACGCAGTATTTT. Amino acid sequence: CASSQYRDRVTDTQYF.

This clone came up a few times. V usage is TRBV4-2 and J usage is TRBJ2-3; 11 positions match TRBD2. Germline V gives CDR1 LGHNA, CDR2 YNFKEQ. The CDR3 has 19 amino acids. V was pared by 3 bases and J by 2 bases, with 13 bases of the junction left unmatched. The CDR3 bases are TGTGCCAGCAGCCATGGTCCTAGCGGGAGGCAATTGATCACAGATACGCAGTATTTT. Encoded protein: CASSHGPSGRQLITDTQYF.

This clone occurred a few times. This chain joins TRBV30 and TRBJ2-3, with D unresolved. V shed 3 bases and J shed 0 bases, with 7 bases lying between them. The germline CDR1 and CDR2 sequences are GTSNPN and SVGIG (reference sequence). The CDR3 has 13 amino acids. CDR3 DNA sequence: TGTGCCTGGAGGCAGACTAGCACAGATACGCAGTATTTT. Translating it yields CAWRQTSTDTQYF.